A single sample gave rise to the 2 T cell receptor beta chains below, sequenced in a study of control samples from healthy donors and cancer patients (dated by TCRdb to 2018 to 2021). The library was produced with the immunoSEQ multiplex PCR assay. Held by TCRdb, this immuneACCESS table contains in-frame sequences only and omits some clones. Under half of the omission traces to an unresolved V gene where checked; the cause of the rest is unknown. The sample records about 180,000 clones, more than 80% of which are singletons. The top ten constitute around 1.5% of the sample. Source material: blood. These receptors were taken from a young man in good health.

This sequence joins TRBV7-9 and TRBJ1-1; no reliable D call. V was trimmed by 4 bases and J by 4 bases, leaving 22 bases between them. This CDR3 comprises 17 residues. Germline assignment: CDR1 SEHNR and CDR2 FQNEAQ (reference sequence). CDR3 sequence (DNA): TGTGCCAGCAGCTCAGGAGACTGGGGAATGTACGGCACTGAAGCTTTCTTT. Translated: CASSSGDWGMYGTEAFF.

This chain joins TRBV7-2 and TRBJ2-1; weak D call: TRBD1 (6 bases). Germline lookup yields CDR1 SGHTA and CDR2 FQGNSA. V shed 6 bases and J shed 0 bases, with 18 bases lying between them. This CDR3 region has 17 residues. The CDR3 sequence is CASRIEWGPSSYNEQFF. The CDR3 region has the DNA TGTGCCAGCAGGATCGAATGGGGGCCCAGCTCCTACAATGAGCAGTTCTTC. Based on the CDR3 plus reference TRBV7-2 and TRBJ2-1, the full variable domain is GAGVSQSPSNKVTEKGKDVELRCDPISGHTALYWYRQSLGQGLEFLIYFQGNSAPDKSGLPSDRFSAERTGGSVSTLTIQRTQQEDSAVYLCASRIEWGPSSYNEQFFGPGTRLTVL.